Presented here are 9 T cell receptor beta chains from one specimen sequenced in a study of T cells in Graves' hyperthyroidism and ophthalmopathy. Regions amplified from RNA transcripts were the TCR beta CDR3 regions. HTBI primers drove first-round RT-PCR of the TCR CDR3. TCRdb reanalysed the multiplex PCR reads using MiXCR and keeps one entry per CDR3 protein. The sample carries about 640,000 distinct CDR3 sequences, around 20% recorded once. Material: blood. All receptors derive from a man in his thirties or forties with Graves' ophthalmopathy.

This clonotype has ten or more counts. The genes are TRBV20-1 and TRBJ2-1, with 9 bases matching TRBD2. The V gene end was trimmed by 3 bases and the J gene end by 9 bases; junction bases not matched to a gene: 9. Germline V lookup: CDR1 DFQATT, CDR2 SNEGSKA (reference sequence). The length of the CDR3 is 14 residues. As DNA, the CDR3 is TGCAGTGCTAGCCATTTAGCGGGAGTTACTGAGCAGTTCTTC. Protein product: CSASHLAGVTEQFF.

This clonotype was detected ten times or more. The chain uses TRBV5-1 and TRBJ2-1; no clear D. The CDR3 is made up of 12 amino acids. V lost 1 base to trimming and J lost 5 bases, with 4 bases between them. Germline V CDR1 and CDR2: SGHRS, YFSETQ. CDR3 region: CASSLTHNEQFF. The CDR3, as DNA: TGCGCCAGCAGCTTGACCCACAATGAGCAGTTCTTC.

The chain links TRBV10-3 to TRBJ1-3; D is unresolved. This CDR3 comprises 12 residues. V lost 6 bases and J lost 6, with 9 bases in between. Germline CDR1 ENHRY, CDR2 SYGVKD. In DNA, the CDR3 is TGTGCCATCAGCCCCCGGGAAAACACCATATATTTT. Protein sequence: CAISPRENTIYF.

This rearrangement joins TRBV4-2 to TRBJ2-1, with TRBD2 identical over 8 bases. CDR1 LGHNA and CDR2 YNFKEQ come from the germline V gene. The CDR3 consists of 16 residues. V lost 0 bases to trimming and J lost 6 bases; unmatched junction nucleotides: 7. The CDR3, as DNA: TGTGCCAGCAGCCAAGAGAGCGGGAGAGTATCCAATGAGCAGTTCTTC. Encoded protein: CASSQESGRVSNEQFF.

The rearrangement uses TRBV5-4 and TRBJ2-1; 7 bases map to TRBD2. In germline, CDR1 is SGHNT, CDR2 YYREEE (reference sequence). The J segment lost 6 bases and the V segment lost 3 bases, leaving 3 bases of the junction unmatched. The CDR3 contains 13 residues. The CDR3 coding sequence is TGTGCCAGCAGCTCCCGCGGGGGCAATGAGCAGTTCTTC. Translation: CASSSRGGNEQFF.

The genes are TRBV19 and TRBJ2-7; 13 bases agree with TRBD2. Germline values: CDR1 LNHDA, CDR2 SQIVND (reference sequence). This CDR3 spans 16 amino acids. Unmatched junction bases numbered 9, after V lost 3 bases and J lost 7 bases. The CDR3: CASSMVGLAGVREQYF. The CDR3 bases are TGTGCCAGTAGTATGGTTGGACTAGCGGGAGTAAGGGAGCAGTACTTC.

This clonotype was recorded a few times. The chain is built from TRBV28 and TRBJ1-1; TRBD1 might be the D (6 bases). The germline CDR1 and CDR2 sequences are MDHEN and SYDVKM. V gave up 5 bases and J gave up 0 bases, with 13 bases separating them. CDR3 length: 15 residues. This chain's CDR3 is CASSLRTAMNTEAFF. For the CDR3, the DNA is TGTGCCAGCAGTCTCCGGACAGCGATGAACACTGAAGCTTTCTTT.

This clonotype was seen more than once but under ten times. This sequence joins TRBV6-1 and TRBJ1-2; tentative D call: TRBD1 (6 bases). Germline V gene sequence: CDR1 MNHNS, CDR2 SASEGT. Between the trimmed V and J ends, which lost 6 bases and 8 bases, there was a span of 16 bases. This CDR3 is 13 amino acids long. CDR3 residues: CASSTWGPRGYTF. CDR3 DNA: TGTGCCAGCAGCACCTGGGGGCCCCGGGGCTACACCTTC.

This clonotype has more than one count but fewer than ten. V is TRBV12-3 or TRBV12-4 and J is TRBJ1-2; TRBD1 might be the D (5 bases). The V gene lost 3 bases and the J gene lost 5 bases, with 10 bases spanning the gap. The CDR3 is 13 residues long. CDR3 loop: CASSLGGRYGYTF. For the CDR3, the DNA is TGTGCCAGCAGTTTGGGGGGGAGGTATGGCTACACCTTC.